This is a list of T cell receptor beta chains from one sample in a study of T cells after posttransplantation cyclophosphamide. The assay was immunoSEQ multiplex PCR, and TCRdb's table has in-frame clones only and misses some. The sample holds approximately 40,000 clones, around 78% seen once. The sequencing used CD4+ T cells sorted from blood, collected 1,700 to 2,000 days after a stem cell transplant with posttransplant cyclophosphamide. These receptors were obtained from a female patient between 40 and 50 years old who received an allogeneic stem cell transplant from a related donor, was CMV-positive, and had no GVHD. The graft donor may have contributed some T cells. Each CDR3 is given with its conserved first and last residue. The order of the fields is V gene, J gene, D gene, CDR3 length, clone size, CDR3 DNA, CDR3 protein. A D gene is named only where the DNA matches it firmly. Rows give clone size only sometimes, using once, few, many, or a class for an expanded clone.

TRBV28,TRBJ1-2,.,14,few,TGTGCCAGCAGTTTACCCGTCGGAGGCTATGGCTACACCTTC,CASSLPVGGYGYTF
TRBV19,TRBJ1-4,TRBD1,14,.,TGTGCCAGTAGTCTAGACAGGGTGGTTGAAAAACTGTTTTTT,CASSLDRVVEKLFF
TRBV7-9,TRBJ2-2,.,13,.,TGTGCCAGCAGCCATCCAGGGGCCGGGGAGCTGTTTTTT,CASSHPGAGELFF
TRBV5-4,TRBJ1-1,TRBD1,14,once,TGTGCCGGCAGCACGACAGGGGTGAGGGGTGAAGCTTTCTTT,CAGSTTGVRGEAFF
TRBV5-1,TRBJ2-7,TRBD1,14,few,TGCGCCAGCTCTCAGGGACAGGGGGTGGACGAGCAGTACTTC,CASSQGQGVDEQYF
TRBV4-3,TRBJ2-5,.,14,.,TGCGCCAGCAGCCAGGGCCTCGGCCAAGAGACCCAGTACTTC,CASSQGLGQETQYF
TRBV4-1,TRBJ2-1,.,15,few,TGCGCCAGCAGCCTCACTGGACAAGGACACAATGAGCAGTTCTTC,CASSLTGQGHNEQFF
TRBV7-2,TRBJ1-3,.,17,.,TGTGCCAGCAGCTTATCTAGTCGGGTTGACTCTGGAAACACCATATATTTT,CASSLSSRVDSGNTIYF
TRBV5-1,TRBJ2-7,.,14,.,TGCGCCTCACGAACCCTCAGGGGGGATTACGAGCAGTACTTC,CASRTLRGDYEQYF
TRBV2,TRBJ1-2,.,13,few,TGTGCCAGCAGTGACGGACAGCCCTATGGCTACACCTTC,CASSDGQPYGYTF
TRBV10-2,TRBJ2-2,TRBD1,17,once,TGCGCCAGCAGTGACCCGGGACAGTTAGGGGTTGCCGGGGAGCTGTTTTTT,CASSDPGQLGVAGELFF
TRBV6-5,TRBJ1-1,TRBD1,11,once,TGTGCCAGCAGTTGGACAGGGAAGGCTTTCTTT,CASSWTGKAFF
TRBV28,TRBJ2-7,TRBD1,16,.,TGTGCCAGCAGTTTAAGGCCACCCGGGACAGCCTACGAGCAGTACTTC,CASSLRPPGTAYEQYF
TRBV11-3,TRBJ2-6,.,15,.,TGTGCCAGCAGCTTAAGGGGCTCGGGGGCCAACGTCCTGACTTTC,CASSLRGSGANVLTF
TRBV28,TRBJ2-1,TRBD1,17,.,TGTGCCAGCAGTTTACCCATGACAGGGGGTTTCTACAATGAGCAGTTCTTC,CASSLPMTGGFYNEQFF
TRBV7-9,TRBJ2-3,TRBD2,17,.,TGTGCCAGCAGCCCCCGTAGACTAGCGGGGATCACAGATACGCAGTATTTT,CASSPRRLAGITDTQYF
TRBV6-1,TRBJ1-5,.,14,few,TGTGCCAGCAGTGAAGGGACAGTTTATCAGCCCCAGCATTTT,CASSEGTVYQPQHF
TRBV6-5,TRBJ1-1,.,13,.,TGTGCCAGCAGTTACGGGAGGAGCACTGAAGCTTTCTTT,CASSYGRSTEAFF
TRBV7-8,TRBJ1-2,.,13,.,TGTGCCAGCAGCTTAGGACGGGGCTATGGCTACACCTTC,CASSLGRGYGYTF
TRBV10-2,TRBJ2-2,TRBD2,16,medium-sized,TGCGCCAGCAGTGCCCGCGGACTAGCGGGGGTCGGGGAGCTGTTTTTT,CASSARGLAGVGELFF
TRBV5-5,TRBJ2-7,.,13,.,TGTGCCAGCAGCTTGGGGCGGAGATACGAGCAGTACTTC,CASSLGRRYEQYF
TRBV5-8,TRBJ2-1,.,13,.,TGTGCCAGCAGCTTTGAGGCTTACAATGAGCAGTTCTTC,CASSFEAYNEQFF
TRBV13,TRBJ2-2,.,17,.,TGTGCCAGCAGCTCTTTCGGGGGGCCACCGAACACCGGGGAGCTGTTTTTT,CASSSFGGPPNTGELFF
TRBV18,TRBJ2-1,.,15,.,TGTGCCAGCTCACTGGGGCCTGGCGCCTACAATGAGCAGTTCTTC,CASSLGPGAYNEQFF
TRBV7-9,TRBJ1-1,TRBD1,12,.,TGTGCCAGCAGCCGTGGGACAGCTGAAGCTTTCTTT,CASSRGTAEAFF
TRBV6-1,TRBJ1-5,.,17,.,TGTGCCAGCAGTGAAAATGGCAGGGGATTGAGCAATCAGCCCCAGCATTTT,CASSENGRGLSNQPQHF
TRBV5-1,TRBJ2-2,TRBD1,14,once,TGCGCCAGCAGAAACAGGGGGCTTACCGGGGAGCTGTTTTTT,CASRNRGLTGELFF
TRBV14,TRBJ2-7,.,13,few,TGTGCCAGCAGCCGAACTAGCAGCTACGAGCAGTACTTC,CASSRTSSYEQYF
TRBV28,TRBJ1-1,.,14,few,TGTGCCAGCAGTCCCCCGGGACTCCATCGGGAAGCTTTCTTT,CASSPPGLHREAFF
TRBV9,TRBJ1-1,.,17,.,TGTGCCAGCAGCGTCCGGCAGAGGGGGATGAGGAACACTGAAGCTTTCTTT,CASSVRQRGMRNTEAFF
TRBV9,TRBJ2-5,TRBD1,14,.,TGTGCCAGCAACCTGGGACAGCCTATAGAGACCCAGTACTTC,CASNLGQPIETQYF
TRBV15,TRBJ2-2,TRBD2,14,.,TGTGCCACAGAGCGGGGGGCCTTTACCGGGGAGCTGTTTTTT,CATERGAFTGELFF
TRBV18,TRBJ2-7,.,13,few,TGTGCCAGCTCACCAGCCAGGGGCTACGAGCAGTACTTC,CASSPARGYEQYF
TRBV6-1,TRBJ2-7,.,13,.,TGTGCCAGCAGCCGACAGGTCACCTACGAGCAGTACTTC,CASSRQVTYEQYF
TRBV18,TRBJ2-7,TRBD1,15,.,TGTGCCAGCTCTCCCGGACAGGGCCCCGGCTACGAGCAGTACTTC,CASSPGQGPGYEQYF
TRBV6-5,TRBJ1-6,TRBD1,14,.,TGTGCCAGCAGTCCTCTTGACAGGGCATCACCCCTCCACTTT,CASSPLDRASPLHF
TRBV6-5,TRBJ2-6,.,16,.,TGTGCCAGCAGTTACGGACAGCCCTCTGGGGCCAACGTCCTGACTTTC,CASSYGQPSGANVLTF
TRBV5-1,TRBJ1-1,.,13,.,TGCGCCAGTGGAGTAGGGGCGAACACTGAAGCTTTCTTT,CASGVGANTEAFF
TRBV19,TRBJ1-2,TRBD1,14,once,TGTGCCAGTAGTCCCCACAGGGGCAACTATGGCTACACCTTC,CASSPHRGNYGYTF
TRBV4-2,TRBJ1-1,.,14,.,TGTGCCAGCAGCCCCGAAGGGGAAGACACTGAAGCTTTCTTT,CASSPEGEDTEAFF
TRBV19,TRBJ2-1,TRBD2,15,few,TGTGCCAGTAGTATACTAGCGGGGGGGAGGTATGAGCAGTTCTTC,CASSILAGGRYEQFF
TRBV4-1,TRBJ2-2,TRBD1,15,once,TGCGCCAGCAGCCAGGGACAGGGATGGACTGGGGAGCTGTTTTTT,CASSQGQGWTGELFF
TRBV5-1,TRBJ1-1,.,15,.,TGCGCCAGCAGCTTGAGGTTCCGTCAGGGGACTGAAGCTTTCTTT,CASSLRFRQGTEAFF
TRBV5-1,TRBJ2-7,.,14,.,TGCGCCAGCAGCCCTCAGGTTCATTCCTACGAGCAGTACTTC,CASSPQVHSYEQYF
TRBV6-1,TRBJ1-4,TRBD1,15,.,TGTGCCAGCAGTGTGACGGACAGGGGGCTTGAAAAACTGTTTTTT,CASSVTDRGLEKLFF
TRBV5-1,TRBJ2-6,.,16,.,TGCGCCAGCAGCTTGGTTAGTGCCTCTGGGGCCAACGTCCTGACTTTC,CASSLVSASGANVLTF
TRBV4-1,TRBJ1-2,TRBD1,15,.,TGCGCCAGCAGCACTGGGACAGGGTATAACTATGGCTACACCTTC,CASSTGTGYNYGYTF
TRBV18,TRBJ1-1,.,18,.,TGTGCCAGCTCACCACCTACCCCTCCTGCCATCGGGAACGCTGAAGCTTTCTTT,CASSPPTPPAIGNAEAFF
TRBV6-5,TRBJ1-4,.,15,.,TGTGCCAGCAGTTACTCGGGGACAAGTAATGAAAAACTGTTTTTT,CASSYSGTSNEKLFF
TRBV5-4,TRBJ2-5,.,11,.,TGTGCCAGCAGCGGCGGGAAGGGGTTGTACTTC,CASSGGKGLYF
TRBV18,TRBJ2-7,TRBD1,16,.,TGTGCCAGCTCACCCACCAGCGGGACAGGGATAAACGAGCAGTACTTC,CASSPTSGTGINEQYF
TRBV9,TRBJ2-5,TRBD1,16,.,TGTGCCAGCAGCTCCGGACAGGGAGTAGGAGAAGAGACCCAGTACTTC,CASSSGQGVGEETQYF
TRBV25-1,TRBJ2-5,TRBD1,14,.,TGTGCCAGCAGTGAATTGGGACAGCAAGAGACCCAGTACTTC,CASSELGQQETQYF
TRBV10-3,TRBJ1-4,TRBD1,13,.,TGTGCCATCGGACAGGTGGCTAATGAAAAACTGTTTTTT,CAIGQVANEKLFF
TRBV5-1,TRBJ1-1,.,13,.,TGCGCCAGCAGCTTTAATGGACAGTCTGAAGCTTTCTTT,CASSFNGQSEAFF
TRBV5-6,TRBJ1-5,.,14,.,TGTGCCAGCAGCTTGGGTCAGTTCAATCAGCCCCAGCATTTT,CASSLGQFNQPQHF
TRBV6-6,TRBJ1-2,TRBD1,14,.,TGTGCCAGCAGTTACGGGGGGACAGGGGCTGGCTACACCTTC,CASSYGGTGAGYTF
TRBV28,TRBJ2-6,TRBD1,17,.,TGTGCCAGCAGTTCCGGGACAGGGCTGTCTGGGGCCAACGTCCTGACTTTC,CASSSGTGLSGANVLTF
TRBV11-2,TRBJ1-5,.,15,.,TGTGCCAGCAGCTTAGCGGCGGCGGGCAATCAGCCCCAGCATTTT,CASSLAAAGNQPQHF
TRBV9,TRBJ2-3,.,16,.,TGTGCCAGCAGCCCAATGGGGGCTAGCGGAACAGATACGCAGTATTTT,CASSPMGASGTDTQYF